This TCR beta chain originates from a study of blood T cell repertoires in COVID-19. Measured with immunoSEQ multiplex PCR; TCRdb has only the in-frame clones, and not every one. The data hold under 200,000 clones, with roughly 84% observed a single time. The cohort comprised adults aged about 18 to 89 years residing in about two dozen US areas. Clinical histories supplied by participants themselves formed the basis of cohort assignment. The CDR3 spans 14 residues. V was pared by 6 bases and J by 3 bases, with 8 bases of the junction left unmatched. Germline loops: CDR1 MNHEY, CDR2 SVGEGT. Sequencing was carried out using PBMCs or T cells enriched from blood (not recorded which). The source of this sequence is a woman younger than 45 who had been exposed to COVID-19. V usage is TRBV6-2 or TRBV6-3 and J usage is TRBJ2-7; 7 positions match TRBD1. DNA of the CDR3: TGTGCCAGCAGCGGGACAGAAGGAGGCTACGAGCAGTACTTC. It yields the protein CASSGTEGGYEQYF.